This T cell receptor (beta chain) is from a study of cytomegalovirus exposure and HLA in healthy donors. The donors comprised healthy bone marrow donors. For this clone: The antigen remains undetermined.

Study results and caveats: Roughly uniform depth of sequencing across donors was assumed in presence/absence analyses.

The PCR was carried out with 60 Vbeta primers and 13 Jbeta primers. The method was immunoSEQ multiplex PCR; TCRdb's version includes in-frame clones alone and lacks a portion of them. Here the sample spans under 200,000 clones, around 82% being singletons. The sample comprised PBMCs. The sequence was obtained from a man aged 50-59 years in good health and CMV-seropositive.

The CDR3 region has the DNA TGTGCCAGCAGCTTGGCGGGGACTAGCGGGGGTACCTACAATGAGCAGTTCTTC. Protein sequence: CASSLAGTSGGTYNEQFF. This chain connects TRBV5-4 to TRBJ2-1, with TRBD2 matching 14 bases. The germline gives CDR1 SGHNT, CDR2 YYREEE (reference sequence). V shed 0 bases, J shed 2 bases, and the junction held 4 bases outside the gene matches. CDR3 length: 18 amino acids.